A single sample is the source of the 8 T cell receptor beta chains below, sequenced in a study of blood T cells in healthy people across ages. A second roughly 6 to 11 cycle PCR used barcoded and J-beta primers. TCRdb re-called the 5' RACE reads with MiXCR, one entry per CDR3 protein. The sample consists of about 930,000 distinct CDR3 sequences, around 29% of them appearing once. This sample also appeared in a second study, on T cells of mothers and their children.

Source material: blood. These receptors came from a woman aged 40 to 55 in good health.

This clonotype was observed a handful of times. Possible read error: a much larger clone is one base away. The chain links TRBV5-1 to TRBJ2-7; TRBD2 aligns across 9 bases. Germline CDR1 and CDR2: SGHRS and YFSETQ. V gave up 4 bases and J gave up 5 bases; unmatched junction bases: 7. This CDR3 is built from 14 residues. DNA of the CDR3: TGCGCCAGCAGCGACCTAGCGGGGACCGACGAGCAGTACTTC. Protein product: CASSDLAGTDEQYF.

The rearrangement joins TRBV6-6 to TRBJ1-2; D is unclear. V gave up 4 bases and J gave up 8 bases, with 8 bases separating them. CDR1 and CDR2 (germline): MNHNY, SVGAGI (reference sequence). The CDR3 covers 11 residues. The CDR3 sequence is CASSCREGYTF. CDR3 nucleotide sequence: TGTGCCAGCAGTTGTAGGGAGGGCTACACCTTC.

The table lists this clonotype with many counts. J is TRBJ2-7 and V is TRBV7-9; D gene ambiguous. The V gene's germline CDR1 is SEHNR and CDR2 FQNEAQ (reference sequence). V was clipped by 4 bases and J by 5 bases, with 12 bases between them. The CDR3 is 13 residues long. CDR3 in amino acids: CASSSLRIHEQYF. CDR3 sequence (DNA): TGTGCCAGCAGCTCCCTCAGGATCCACGAGCAGTACTTC.

This clonotype occurred a few times. This rearrangement joins TRBV28 to TRBJ1-1; 7 bases agree with TRBD1. J lost 0 bases, V lost 6 bases, and 7 bases had no gene match. This CDR3 contains 15 residues. Germline lookup yields CDR1 MDHEN and CDR2 SYDVKM. The CDR3 region is CASRTGEGMNTEAFF. CDR3 nucleotides: TGTGCCAGCAGAACAGGGGAAGGGATGAACACTGAAGCTTTCTTT.

The J gene is TRBJ2-6, the V gene TRBV5-1; no clear D. This CDR3 spans 15 amino acids. From germline, CDR1 is SGHRS and CDR2 YFSETQ. Trimming left V 3 bases short and J 3 bases short, with 10 bases between. CDR3 in amino acids: CASSWTNLGANVLTF. CDR3 coding DNA: TGCGCCAGCAGCTGGACGAATCTTGGGGCCAACGTCCTGACTTTC.

This chain uses TRBV20-1 with TRBJ1-1; D may be TRBD1 (6 bases). This CDR3 region has 14 residues. The V end was cut by 4 bases, the J end by 5 bases, with 17 bases between. CDR1 is DFQATT and CDR2 is SNEGSKA in the germline V gene (reference sequence). The CDR3 reads CSATAQGTSTEAFF. Written as DNA, the CDR3 is TGCAGTGCTACGGCACAGGGAACCTCGACTGAAGCTTTCTTT.

This clonotype was seen more than once but under ten times. V is TRBV12-3 or TRBV12-4 and J is TRBJ1-2; D gene uncertain. There are 14 residues in the CDR3. The V end lost 7 bases, the J end lost 0 bases, and 12 bases lay between the germline ends. CDR3 sequence: CASKLQVSNYGYTF. The CDR3 coding sequence is TGTGCCAGCAAGCTTCAGGTTTCTAACTATGGCTACACCTTC.

This clonotype was picked up many times. The V gene is TRBV7-2, the J gene TRBJ2-7, with D perhaps matching TRBD2 (6 bases). The CDR3 runs 16 residues. Germline V CDR1 and CDR2: SGHTA, FQGNSA. The V and J ends lost 2 bases and 6 bases respectively, with 20 bases between them. The CDR3, as DNA: TGTGCCAGCAGCTTACAGGGCGGGGCAACCCCTCGCGAGCAGTACTTC. Encoded protein: CASSLQGGATPREQYF.